One TCR beta chain is described in this entry. The sample comes from a study of blood T cell repertoires in COVID-19. V lost 5 bases to trimming and J lost 4 bases; unmatched junction nucleotides: 7. This CDR3 spans 16 amino acids. Per the germline V gene, CDR1 is SGHTA and CDR2 is FQGTGA. This table comes from immunoSEQ multiplex PCR, and its TCRdb copy is limited to in-frame clones, with some not included. The sample has 200,000 to 300,000 clones, 84% seen once. The clonotype was recovered from a human donor in a cohort sampled during active COVID-19. The V gene is TRBV7-3, the J gene TRBJ2-1; 11 nucleotides align to TRBD2. Sequencing input: peripheral blood. The CDR3 reads CASSRFTSGSYNEQFF. The DNA for the CDR3 is TGTGCCAGCAGCCGCTTCACTAGCGGGAGTTACAATGAGCAGTTCTTC. Drawing the rest from reference TRBV7-3 and TRBJ2-1, the complete variable domain is GAGVSQTPSNKVTEKGKYVELRCDPISGHTALYWYRQSLGQGPEFLIYFQGTGAADDSGLPNDRFFAVRPEGSVSTLKIQRTERGDSAVYLCASSRFTSGSYNEQFFGPGTRLTVL.